The 13 T cell receptor beta chains presented below share a single source sample, sequenced in a study of tumour-infiltrating T cells in Burkitt lymphoma. TCRdb keeps only in-frame clones here, not all; method: immunoSEQ multiplex PCR. The table shows 2,000 or so clones, with roughly 14% occurring only once. Sequencing input: tumor tissue. These receptors were obtained from a human donor with Burkitt lymphoma.

CDR3 DNA: TGTGCCAGCAGCTTATCCGAAACCGGGGAGCTGTTTTTT. Its translation is CASSLSETGELFF. The chain combines TRBV7-6 with TRBJ2-2; D is undetermined. Germline V gene lookup returns CDR1 SGHVS and CDR2 FNYEAQ. Trimming removed 2 bases from V and 5 bases from J, with 6 bases in between. The CDR3 is 13 amino acids. The whole variable domain, filled in from reference TRBV7-6 and TRBJ2-2, reads GAGVSQSPRYKVTKRGQDVALRCDPISGHVSLYWYRQALGQGPEFLTYFNYEAQQDKSGLPNDRFSAERPEGSISTLTIQRTEQRDSAMYRCASSLSETGELFFGEGSRLTVL.

About this clone: This may stem from a read error, because a much larger clone lies one nucleotide away. The chain is built from TRBV6-5 and TRBJ2-5, with D possibly matching TRBD1 (5 bases). The DNA matches TRBJ2-7 better at its end, which makes the J call doubtful. Germline CDR1 reads MNHEY; CDR2 reads SVGAGI. The CDR3 is 15 residues long. The CDR3, as DNA: TGTGCCAGCAGTTATTTGCTGGGGCAGGCAAGCGAGCAGTACTTC. Protein sequence: CASSYLLGQASEQYF.

This clone turned up a few times. V usage is TRBV5-1 and J usage is TRBJ2-1; D perhaps matches TRBD1 (6 bases). V shed 0 bases and J shed 4 bases, with 8 bases lying between them. CDR3 length: 14 residues. Looked up from germline, CDR1 is SGHRS and CDR2 is YFSETQ. The CDR3: CASSLADRYNEQFF. CDR3 nucleotide sequence: TGCGCCAGCAGCTTGGCGGACAGATACAATGAGCAGTTCTTC.

The V gene is TRBV6-1, the J gene TRBJ1-5; D is unclear. This CDR3 contains 14 residues. Germline-derived CDR1 and CDR2 are MNHNS and SASEGT. Trimming shortened V by 6 bases and J by 0 bases, and 9 bases separated the two germline ends. DNA of the CDR3: TGTGCCAGCAGCTTACAAGATAGCAATCAGCCCCAGCATTTT. Protein: CASSLQDSNQPQHF.

V is TRBV5-1 and J is TRBJ2-1; 7 bases line up with TRBD1. CDR3 length: 15 residues. Germline trimming cut 0 bases from V and 9 bases from J; bases unmatched to any gene: 9. CDR1 is SGHRS and CDR2 is YFSETQ in the germline V gene. The CDR3 is CASSLVTGEGSEQFF. The DNA of the CDR3 is TGCGCCAGCAGCTTGGTCACAGGGGAAGGCAGTGAGCAGTTCTTC.

J is TRBJ1-2 and V is TRBV5-6; possibly TRBD1 for D (6 bases). This CDR3 comprises 16 residues. The ends were cut back, 2 bases at V and 6 bases at J, with 20 bases in the middle. CDR1 and CDR2 from the germline V gene are SGHDT and YYEEEE. The CDR3 DNA follows: TGTGCCAGCAGCTTCTACGGGGGCTGGGATAAGGATGGCTACACCTTC. Encoded protein: CASSFYGGWDKDGYTF. The complete variable domain, with remaining parts taken from reference TRBV5-6 and TRBJ1-2, reads DAGVTQSPTHLIKTRGQQVTLRCSPKSGHDTVSWYQQALGQGPQFIFQYYEEEERQRGNFPDRFSGHQFPNYSSELNVNALLLGDSALYLCASSFYGGWDKDGYTFGSGTRLTVV.

J is TRBJ1-5 and V is TRBV27; 7 nucleotides align to TRBD2. The closer fit of TRBJ2-3 to the DNA end suggests the J call may be wrong. Germline lookup yields CDR1 MNHEY and CDR2 SMNVEV (reference sequence). The CDR3 loop spans 16 amino acids. The CDR3 sequence is CASSLLGGDSNQPQYF. CDR3 DNA sequence: TGTGCCAGCAGTCTCCTGGGGGGGGATAGCAATCAGCCCCAGTATTTT.

V usage is TRBV2 and J usage is TRBJ2-7; D call uncertain. CDR3 length: 13 residues. V was shortened by 3 bases and J by 7 bases, with 13 bases between the two germline ends. Germline assignment: CDR1 SNHLY and CDR2 FYNNEI. CDR3 DNA: TGTGCCAGCAGTGATGTATCAATAGGGGAGCAGTACTTC. Its translation: CASSDVSIGEQYF.

About this clone itself: The junction departs from germline at one end; a sequencing error may be responsible. The chain uses TRBV7-9 and TRBJ1-1; no clear D gene. Germline CDR1 SEHNR, CDR2 FQNEAQ (reference sequence). CDR3 length: 13 residues. The CDR3 sequence is CASSFRGNTEAFF. The CDR3 DNA reads as TGTGCTAGCAGCTTTCGGGGGAACACTGAAGCTTTCTTT. The full variable domain, in which reference TRBV7-9 and TRBJ1-1 provide the parts outside the CDR3, is DTGVSQNPRHKITKRGQNVTFRCDPISEHNRLYWYRQTLGQGPEFLTYFQNEAQLEKSRLLSDRFSAERPKGSFSTLEIQRTEQGDSAMYLCASSFRGNTEAFFGQGTRLTVV.

The J gene is TRBJ2-3, the V gene TRBV2; 7 positions match TRBD1. The J segment lost 6 bases and the V segment lost 2 bases, leaving 5 bases of the junction unmatched. The V gene's germline CDR1 is SNHLY and CDR2 FYNNEI. The CDR3 runs 14 residues. CDR3 protein: CASSEQGVFDTQYF. The CDR3 coding sequence is TGTGCCAGCAGTGAACAGGGGGTTTTTGATACGCAGTATTTT.

There are a few counts of this clone. This rearrangement joins TRBV5-1 to TRBJ1-2; D is uncertain. This CDR3 has 15 amino acids. The V gene's germline CDR1 is SGHRS and CDR2 YFSETQ. The V end lost 4 bases, the J end lost 2 bases, and 15 bases lay between the germline ends. CDR3 DNA sequence: TGCGCCAGCAGCATAGAAGCGGGAGGAAACTATGGCTACACCTTC. Translated, it gives CASSIEAGGNYGYTF.

The V call is TRBV19, the J call TRBJ1-3, with a possible D match to TRBD1 (5 bases). CDR1 LNHDA and CDR2 SQIVND come from the germline V gene (reference sequence). Trimming took off 4 bases at V and 4 bases at J, with 11 bases between the two ends. The CDR3 has 14 amino acids. The CDR3 nucleotides are TGTGCCAGTAGTAGGGACCCGGGCGGAAACACCATATATTTT. Protein sequence: CASSRDPGGNTIYF.

This clone has a handful of counts. The gene calls are TRBV7-6 and TRBJ1-4; D remains unclear. The V gene lost 3 bases and the J gene lost 1 base, with 6 bases spanning the gap. Germline V lookup: CDR1 SGHVS, CDR2 FNYEAQ. CDR3 length equals 14 residues. CDR3 protein: CASSFSETNEKLFF. CDR3 nucleotide sequence: TGTGCCAGCAGCTTCTCCGAAACTAATGAAAAACTGTTTTTT.